This T cell receptor (beta chain) is from a study of T cell responses to AZD1222 COVID-19 vaccine (dated by TCRdb to the early 2020s). Broadly, across the study: AZD1222 recipients given second doses at about 4 weeks or at about 12 weeks were pooled, since spike-specific TCR depth and breadth were not found to differ between the two schedules. A total of 233 trial participants underwent TCR sequencing, of whom 200 to 220 had received two doses of AZD1222 and around 26 had received two doses of the MenACWY control vaccine. Trial participants were enrolled into age subgroups of 18-55, 56-69 and 70-plus years, which contained approximately 150, 30 and 60 TCR-sequenced participants, respectively. Findings and caveats that apply to the study as a whole: Vaccine-associated CD4 TCRs spanned the whole spike protein, with dominant responses in regions 160-218 and 743-854. Conclusions about previously exposed vaccinees are limited because only six or seven AZD1222 recipients were SARS-CoV-2 seropositive at baseline. Because no samples from the day 14 peak response were available, repertoires could be characterized only after the peak T cell response. Spike-specific TCR breadth and depth rose significantly after two AZD1222 doses compared with day 0 and with MenACWY recipients. Most participants were white British and females outnumbered males, and the authors suggested that clonal diversity may have been underestimated. In the small 56-69-year group, the increase in depth fell short of significance, most likely because of low power. Reportedly, almost half of the unique spike-specific TCRs recognized epitopes lying outside the regions that are mutated in the B.1.351 and B.1.1.7 variants.

The CDR3 regions of human TCRbeta chains were subjected to immunosequencing. The authors processed their data as follows. Repertoire TCRs were matched against a reference library of SARS-CoV-2-specific TCRs generated with the MIRA antigen-specificity platform. Breadth was defined as the fraction of unique TCRs that were SARS-CoV-2-associated. Depth was defined as the fraction of total T cells that were SARS-CoV-2-associated. Each spike-specific TCR was assigned to its reactive spike region and to a CD4 or CD8 class using the MIRA data. Log10-transformed breadth and depth values were compared by one-way ANOVA with Sidak's multiple comparisons tests. TCRdb's version of the immuneACCESS table is confined to in-frame rearrangements and falls short of the full clone set. An unresolved V gene accounts for under half of the shortfall where checked; the remainder is of unknown origin. V and J calls plus clone size are reproduced from that table; the DNA served to infer D and trimming. This sample lists under 150,000 clones; around nine tenths were detected once. The ten biggest clones cover 4% to 6% of the sample.

What the time point label conveys for this sample: baseline before first vaccination. Vaccinee samples came from UK trials COV001 and COV002, including a single-blind randomized controlled phase 2/3 trial of AZD1222 (ChAdOx1 nCoV-19) in healthy adults. For TCRbeta chain sequencing, PBMC samples from trial participants were taken at day 0 and at day 28 after the second dose. This clone turned up a few times. This clone's antigen is unknown. Per-base qualities were not stored, and no clone one base away is much larger. The specimen comprised peripheral blood, sampled on day 0 of AZD1222 vaccination. This TCR derives from an adult in good health.

The CDR3 region reads CASSPGQSYEQYF. In nucleotides, the sequence is TGCGCCAGCAGCCCCGGACAGTCCTACGAGCAGTACTTC. The sequence is built from TRBV5-1 and TRBJ2-7, with a tentative D gene TRBD1 over 6 matching bases. The V end loses 4 bases and the J end loses 1 base, and a stretch of 9 bases separates them. From the cysteine through the phenylalanine, the CDR3 covers 13 amino acids. CDR3 DNA only is kept here, 39 bases in frame from base 1. The CDR1 and CDR2 encoded by the germline V gene are SGHRS and YFSETQ.